The rows below give T cell receptor beta chains drawn from one sample of a study of T cell repertoires in cytomegalovirus infection. One entry per CDR3 protein results from TCRdb running MiXCR on the reads. The sample includes some 180,000 distinct CDR3 sequences, roughly a fifth of them seen just once. Material: PBMCs. The receptor set was obtained from a human donor in good health (CMV status not recorded). Some clones in this sample may be carry-over from other donors' samples. The CDR3 runs from the conserved cysteine through the conserved F or W. Fields, in order: clone size, D gene, V gene, J gene, CDR3 protein, CDR3 DNA. The D gene is left open where the match is weak. Clone size, where shown, is once, few, many, or a class for clones that have expanded.

clone_size: few; d_call: NA; v_call: TRBV5-1; j_call: TRBJ1-2; cdr3_aa: CASHPTGPGPGYTF; cdr3_nt: TGCGCCAGCCATCCTACAGGGCCCGGGCCTGGCTACACCTTC
clone_size: many; d_call: NA; v_call: TRBV6-2/TRBV6-3; j_call: TRBJ1-1; cdr3_aa: CASSYSTEAFF; cdr3_nt: TGTGCCAGCAGTTACAGCACTGAAGCTTTCTTT
clone_size: many; d_call: NA; v_call: TRBV7-2; j_call: TRBJ2-7; cdr3_aa: CASSSRGYEQYF; cdr3_nt: TGTGCCAGCAGCTCCCGGGGATACGAGCAGTACTTC
clone_size: many; d_call: NA; v_call: TRBV7-3; j_call: TRBJ1-1; cdr3_aa: CASSPSGHTEAFF; cdr3_nt: TGTGCCAGCAGCCCATCGGGACACACAGAAGCTTTCTTT
clone_size: many; d_call: NA; v_call: TRBV7-2; j_call: TRBJ2-3; cdr3_aa: CASSFRLTTSTDTQYF; cdr3_nt: TGTGCCAGCAGCTTCAGACTGACGACTAGCACAGATACGCAGTATTTT
clone_size: NA; d_call: NA; v_call: TRBV20-1; j_call: TRBJ2-3; cdr3_aa: CSATLTVGADTQYF; cdr3_nt: TGCAGTGCAACCCTGACCGTGGGGGCAGATACGCAGTATTTT
clone_size: NA; d_call: TRBD2; v_call: TRBV24-1; j_call: TRBJ2-7; cdr3_aa: CATSDFHLGREAIYEQYF; cdr3_nt: TGTGCCACCAGTGATTTCCACTTGGGGCGGGAGGCGATATACGAGCAGTACTTC
clone_size: NA; d_call: NA; v_call: TRBV20-1; j_call: TRBJ1-1; cdr3_aa: CSARDPDTEAFF; cdr3_nt: TGCAGTGCTAGAGATCCGGACACTGAAGCTTTCTTT
clone_size: many; d_call: NA; v_call: TRBV7-2; j_call: TRBJ2-5; cdr3_aa: CASSSNRGGETQYF; cdr3_nt: TGTGCCAGCAGCTCCAACAGGGGAGGCGAGACCCAGTACTTC
clone_size: many; d_call: NA; v_call: TRBV28; j_call: TRBJ2-3; cdr3_aa: CASSFTASTDTQYF; cdr3_nt: TGTGCCAGCAGTTTTACGGCTAGCACAGATACGCAGTATTTT
clone_size: many; d_call: TRBD1; v_call: TRBV28; j_call: TRBJ1-5; cdr3_aa: CASSLRTGTGQPQHF; cdr3_nt: TGTGCCAGCAGTCTACGGACAGGGACCGGCCAGCCCCAGCATTTT
clone_size: few; d_call: TRBD1; v_call: TRBV7-4; j_call: TRBJ1-1; cdr3_aa: CASSEYRGAEAFF; cdr3_nt: TGTGCCAGCAGCGAATACAGGGGCGCTGAAGCTTTCTTT
clone_size: NA; d_call: TRBD2; v_call: TRBV9; j_call: TRBJ2-1; cdr3_aa: CDSSVVSSGGNEQFF; cdr3_nt: TGTGACAGCAGCGTAGTTTCAAGCGGGGGCAATGAGCAGTTCTTC
clone_size: few; d_call: TRBD1; v_call: TRBV4-3; j_call: TRBJ1-6; cdr3_aa: CASSPLLTGGNSPLHF; cdr3_nt: TGCGCCAGCAGCCCCCTTCTTACAGGGGGTAATTCACCCCTCCACTTT
clone_size: many; d_call: NA; v_call: TRBV7-9; j_call: TRBJ2-1; cdr3_aa: CASSLVWVVF; cdr3_nt: TGTGCCAGCAGCTTAGTTTGGGTGGTGTTC
clone_size: many; d_call: NA; v_call: TRBV6-2/TRBV6-3; j_call: TRBJ2-1; cdr3_aa: CASSQGGGWGWSEQFF; cdr3_nt: TGTGCCAGCAGCCAAGGCGGCGGGTGGGGTTGGAGTGAGCAGTTCTTC
clone_size: many; d_call: NA; v_call: TRBV5-4; j_call: TRBJ2-5; cdr3_aa: CASSLSLIATETQYF; cdr3_nt: TGTGCCAGCAGCTTGAGTCTCATCGCTACGGAGACCCAGTACTTC
clone_size: many; d_call: TRBD2; v_call: TRBV7-9; j_call: TRBJ2-1; cdr3_aa: CASSSYSGLAGDNEQFF; cdr3_nt: TGTGCCAGCAGCTCGTACTCGGGACTAGCGGGTGACAATGAGCAGTTCTTC
clone_size: many; d_call: NA; v_call: TRBV27; j_call: TRBJ1-5; cdr3_aa: CASSSNSQGIHQPQHF; cdr3_nt: TGTGCCAGCAGTAGCAACTCACAGGGTATTCATCAGCCCCAGCATTTT
clone_size: few; d_call: NA; v_call: TRBV5-1; j_call: TRBJ1-2; cdr3_aa: CASSFAMSYGYTF; cdr3_nt: TGCGCCAGCAGCTTTGCCATGTCCTATGGCTACACCTTC
clone_size: NA; d_call: TRBD2; v_call: TRBV12-3/TRBV12-4; j_call: TRBJ2-1; cdr3_aa: CASILGLGNYNEQFF; cdr3_nt: TGTGCCAGCATATTGGGACTAGGTAACTACAATGAGCAGTTCTTC
clone_size: few; d_call: TRBD1; v_call: TRBV12-3/TRBV12-4; j_call: TRBJ2-3; cdr3_aa: CASSLAAHRGGTDTQYF; cdr3_nt: TGTGCCAGCAGTTTAGCGGCTCACAGGGGAGGCACAGATACGCAGTATTTT
clone_size: few; d_call: NA; v_call: TRBV4-1; j_call: TRBJ1-2; cdr3_aa: CASSQDLRSLYGYTF; cdr3_nt: TGTGCCAGCAGCCAAGATCTCAGGAGCCTATATGGCTACACCTTC
clone_size: NA; d_call: NA; v_call: TRBV3-1; j_call: TRBJ2-7; cdr3_aa: CASSQGVSGSYEQYF; cdr3_nt: TGTGCCAGCAGCCAAGGAGTATCGGGATCCTACGAGCAGTACTTC
clone_size: few; d_call: TRBD1; v_call: TRBV6-5; j_call: TRBJ1-1; cdr3_aa: CASSYRDRGWNTEAFF; cdr3_nt: TGTGCCAGCAGTTACCGGGACAGGGGATGGAACACTGAAGCTTTCTTT
clone_size: few; d_call: NA; v_call: TRBV12-3/TRBV12-4; j_call: TRBJ2-4; cdr3_aa: CATGPRGKNIQYF; cdr3_nt: TGTGCCACTGGTCCTCGCGGCAAAAACATTCAGTACTTC
clone_size: few; d_call: NA; v_call: TRBV6-8; j_call: TRBJ1-1; cdr3_aa: CASSYLDRKIEAFF; cdr3_nt: TGTGCCAGCAGTTACTTGGACAGAAAGATTGAAGCTTTCTTT
clone_size: NA; d_call: NA; v_call: TRBV29-1; j_call: TRBJ2-5; cdr3_aa: CSARMETQYF; cdr3_nt: TGCAGCGCTCGTATGGAGACCCAGTACTTC
clone_size: NA; d_call: TRBD2; v_call: TRBV7-6; j_call: TRBJ2-5; cdr3_aa: CASSQTSGRPGETQYF; cdr3_nt: TGTGCCAGCAGCCAGACTAGCGGGAGGCCAGGGGAGACCCAGTACTTC
clone_size: many; d_call: NA; v_call: TRBV28; j_call: TRBJ1-1; cdr3_aa: CASSYPPGPLTPEAFF; cdr3_nt: TGTGCCAGCAGTTATCCCCCGGGACCCCTAACACCTGAAGCTTTCTTT
clone_size: few; d_call: NA; v_call: TRBV18; j_call: TRBJ2-1; cdr3_aa: CASSPGTQSSYNEQFF; cdr3_nt: TGTGCCAGCTCACCAGGGACACAGAGCTCCTACAATGAGCAGTTCTTC
clone_size: few; d_call: NA; v_call: TRBV6-2/TRBV6-3; j_call: TRBJ2-1; cdr3_aa: CASSYPARGEQFF; cdr3_nt: TGTGCCAGCAGTTATCCGGCCCGGGGTGAGCAGTTCTTC
clone_size: few; d_call: TRBD2; v_call: TRBV6-2/TRBV6-3; j_call: TRBJ2-1; cdr3_aa: CASSQGWTSGSSSYNEQFF; cdr3_nt: TGTGCCAGCAGTCAAGGATGGACTAGCGGGAGTAGTTCCTACAATGAGCAGTTCTTC
clone_size: few; d_call: TRBD1; v_call: TRBV7-9; j_call: TRBJ2-1; cdr3_aa: CANSPGQARTSGPQNIYNEQFF; cdr3_nt: TGTGCCAACAGCCCGGGACAGGCGAGAACGTCAGGGCCCCAGAATATCTACAATGAGCAGTTCTTC
clone_size: NA; d_call: TRBD1; v_call: TRBV10-3; j_call: TRBJ1-1; cdr3_aa: CAISDSGQGSTEAFF; cdr3_nt: TGTGCCATCAGTGATAGTGGACAGGGAAGCACTGAAGCTTTCTTT
clone_size: once; d_call: NA; v_call: TRBV14; j_call: TRBJ2-2; cdr3_aa: CASSQDLGSGELFF; cdr3_nt: TGTGCCAGCAGCCAAGATCTGGGGTCCGGGGAGCTGTTTTTT
clone_size: many; d_call: NA; v_call: TRBV7-2; j_call: TRBJ1-2; cdr3_aa: CASSLSAANYGYTF; cdr3_nt: TGTGCCAGCAGCTTATCGGCGGCTAACTATGGCTACACCTTC
clone_size: many; d_call: TRBD2; v_call: TRBV7-2; j_call: TRBJ2-7; cdr3_aa: CASSLVSGSSYEQYF; cdr3_nt: TGTGCCAGCAGCTTAGTGAGCGGGAGCTCCTACGAGCAGTACTTC
clone_size: few; d_call: NA; v_call: TRBV20-1; j_call: TRBJ1-5; cdr3_aa: CSAARQNQPQHF; cdr3_nt: TGCAGTGCTGCCCGACAGAATCAGCCCCAGCATTTT
clone_size: few; d_call: NA; v_call: TRBV23-1; j_call: TRBJ1-5; cdr3_aa: CASKGGRQPGQPQHF; cdr3_nt: TGCGCCAGCAAGGGGGGAAGGCAGCCCGGGCAGCCCCAGCATTTT
clone_size: few; d_call: NA; v_call: TRBV12-3/TRBV12-4; j_call: TRBJ2-2; cdr3_aa: CASSRGYTGELFF; cdr3_nt: TGTGCCAGCAGCCGCGGATACACCGGGGAGCTGTTTTTT
clone_size: many; d_call: NA; v_call: TRBV7-9; j_call: TRBJ1-4; cdr3_aa: CASSLSSDATNEKLFF; cdr3_nt: TGTGCCAGCAGCTTAAGTTCCGACGCAACTAATGAAAAACTGTTTTTT
clone_size: few; d_call: NA; v_call: TRBV5-1; j_call: TRBJ2-1; cdr3_aa: CASSFDGSLQFF; cdr3_nt: TGCGCCAGCAGCTTTGACGGCTCATTGCAGTTCTTC
clone_size: many; d_call: NA; v_call: TRBV6-2/TRBV6-3; j_call: TRBJ1-2; cdr3_aa: CASREVGYTF; cdr3_nt: TGTGCCAGCCGGGAGGTCGGCTACACCTTC
clone_size: few; d_call: TRBD1; v_call: TRBV11-3; j_call: TRBJ2-7; cdr3_aa: CASSFRQGLKDEQYF; cdr3_nt: TGTGCCAGCAGCTTTCGACAGGGGCTGAAAGACGAGCAGTACTTC
clone_size: once; d_call: NA; v_call: TRBV28; j_call: TRBJ1-3; cdr3_aa: CASSLYWGASGNTIYF; cdr3_nt: TGTGCCAGCAGCCTGTATTGGGGGGCCTCTGGAAACACCATATATTTT
clone_size: many; d_call: NA; v_call: TRBV3-1; j_call: TRBJ2-3; cdr3_aa: CASSQSESTDTQYF; cdr3_nt: TGTGCCAGCAGCCAGTCGGAGAGCACAGATACGCAGTATTTT
clone_size: many; d_call: NA; v_call: TRBV7-8; j_call: TRBJ2-7; cdr3_aa: CASSPSGLTLTYEQYF; cdr3_nt: TGTGCCAGCAGCCCATCGGGACTGACACTTACCTACGAGCAGTACTTC
clone_size: many; d_call: NA; v_call: TRBV28; j_call: TRBJ1-6; cdr3_aa: CASRVRHGNSPLHF; cdr3_nt: TGTGCCAGCAGGGTACGACATGGGAATTCACCCCTCCACTTT
clone_size: many; d_call: NA; v_call: TRBV9; j_call: TRBJ2-7; cdr3_aa: CASSVAGRGGDEQYF; cdr3_nt: TGTGCCAGCAGCGTAGCCGGCAGGGGAGGAGACGAGCAGTACTTC
clone_size: many; d_call: NA; v_call: TRBV7-9; j_call: TRBJ1-1; cdr3_aa: CASSPTQGNTEAFF; cdr3_nt: TGTGCCAGCAGCCCTACTCAGGGCAACACTGAAGCTTTCTTT
clone_size: few; d_call: NA; v_call: TRBV7-6; j_call: TRBJ1-1; cdr3_aa: CASSLRAVNTEAFF; cdr3_nt: TGTGCCAGCAGCTTAAGGGCAGTGAACACTGAAGCTTTCTTT
clone_size: many; d_call: NA; v_call: TRBV28; j_call: TRBJ1-5; cdr3_aa: CASSPGPLDQPQHF; cdr3_nt: TGTGCCAGCAGCCCGGGACCCCTCGATCAGCCCCAGCATTTT